The TCR beta chain under discussion was sequenced for a study of blood T cell repertoires in COVID-19 (dated by TCRdb to the early 2020s). Regarding the study in general: The collaborator samples originated in the United States, Italy and Spain and spanned the acute and convalescent phases of COVID-19. Where available, HLA class I and class II types were taken from metadata supplied by the sample provider and were not determined by assay-based typing. The material from the prospective study consisted of cDNA or gDNA derived from T cells, B-cell-depleted T cells, or PBMCs. Nearly every sample came with metadata listing a de-identified subject ID, COVID-19 status, age in years and sex. Samples were obtained from the ongoing ImmuneRACE study (first 160 participants) and from 1,254 subjects provided by 6 global collaborators. Subjects who had been exposed to COVID-19, were actively infected with it, or had recovered from it provided the deeply sampled blood TCRbeta repertoires that made up the dataset. The repertoires were made available in a free public database intended to serve as a resource for research on the immune response to SARS-CoV-2. What the research found in general, with its limitations: Clinical and demographic metadata were provided uncurated, with the amount varying by source and participant.

V is clipped by 3 bases and J by 2 bases, and the sequence between their germline boundaries is 7 bases long. The CDR3, from cysteine to phenylalanine, totals 13 residues. The only DNA kept is the CDR3, 39 bases in frame from the first base. From a lookup of the germline V gene, CDR1 and CDR2 are MRHNA and SNTAGT. The immunoSEQ Assay, a bias-controlled multiplex PCR, was used to amplify TCRbeta CDR3 regions from genomic DNA. The study's processing was this. The number of nucleated cells in each sample was estimated from the amplification of reference gene primers within the assay. To quantify the absolute abundance of each unique TCRbeta CDR3 rearrangement, sequence reads were collapsed and filtered. For each sample, productive Simpson clonality was calculated by taking the square root of Simpson's diversity index across productive rearrangements. TCRdb obtained this table from immuneACCESS and retained in-frame rearrangements with V and J assigned. These tables miss some clones; where compared with another copy, unresolved V genes account for less than half of the shortfall, and the remainder is unexplained. The V and J calls and clone size come from that table; D and trimming were worked out from the DNA. Recorded for this sample are a few hundred thousand clones; around 90% of them occurred a single time. The biggest ten clones account for less than 8.5% of the sample.

Collaborating institutions collected whole blood in K2EDTA tubes following their own protocols. For TCRbeta analysis, collaborators shipped samples in one of three forms: frozen whole blood, isolated PBMCs, or DNA extracted from either of those sample types. For this clone: Its antigen remains unidentified. Per-base quality was not reported, and no clone a single base away is much larger than it.

The chain was built from TRBV6-4 and TRBJ1-2; no D segment can be confidently identified. Sample: peripheral blood. This receptor was obtained from a woman between 65 and 79 years old with active or convalescent COVID-19. The CDR3 region reads CASSESGNYGYTF. The base sequence is TGTGCCAGCAGTGAGTCCGGGAACTATGGCTACACCTTC.